This entry lists 26 T cell receptor beta chains sequenced from one sample in a study of blood T cell repertoires in COVID-19. Some clones are missing from TCRdb's copy, which holds only in-frame ones; the method was immunoSEQ multiplex PCR. Among some 130,000 clones listed, approximately 80% were seen once. Sequenced input: peripheral blood. The source of these receptors is a man aged 55-75 years who had recovered from COVID-19.

This chain uses TRBV7-2 with TRBJ2-2; 14 bases align to TRBD2. The V segment lost 1 base and the J segment 7 bases; nucleotides outside the gene matches: 2. CDR1 and CDR2 (germline): SGHTA, FQGNSA. The CDR3 covers 16 residues. CDR3 protein: CASSLVGTSGSGELFF. In DNA, the CDR3 is TGTGCCAGCAGCTTAGTCGGGACTAGCGGGAGCGGGGAGCTGTTTTTT.

The chain couples TRBV24-1 to TRBJ2-1; possibly TRBD1 for D (6 bases). Deletions cut 2 bases from V and 2 bases from J, with 12 bases between. Germline V gene lookup returns CDR1 KGHDR and CDR2 SFDVKD. The CDR3 consists of 16 residues. The CDR3 DNA follows: TGTGCCACCAGTGATTCAACAGGGCTAACCTACAATGAGCAGTTCTTC. It specifies CATSDSTGLTYNEQFF.

V and J are TRBV27 and TRBJ2-1; D is possibly TRBD1 (6 bases). CDR3 length equals 16 residues. V shed 7 bases and J shed 3 bases, with 19 bases lying between them. Germline V gives CDR1 MNHEY, CDR2 SMNVEV (reference sequence). CDR3 protein: CASTPIIGGNYNEQFF. Here the CDR3 DNA reads TGTGCCAGCACCCCTATCATAGGGGGTAACTACAATGAGCAGTTCTTC.

This clone was detected only once. The CDR3 DNA sequence: TGTGCCAGTAGTACGGGGACTAGCGGGGAAGAGACCCAGTACTTC. Residues: CASSTGTSGEETQYF. The chain carries TRBV19 and TRBJ2-5, with TRBD2 matching 13 bases. The CDR3 is made up of 15 amino acids. Germline V CDR1 and CDR2: LNHDA, SQIVND (reference sequence). Trimming removed 4 bases from V and 3 bases from J; junction bases left unmatched: 2.

The CDR3 sequence: CASGGQGQETQYF. The CDR3 nucleotides are TGTGCTAGTGGTGGACAGGGGCAAGAGACCCAGTACTTC. The gene calls are TRBV12-5 and TRBJ2-5; TRBD1 matches 9 bases. J lost 2 bases, V lost 5 bases, and 0 bases had no gene match. Germline V gene data show CDR1 as LGHNT and CDR2 as FRNRAP. The CDR3 has 13 amino acids.

The V and J genes are TRBV7-8 and TRBJ1-2, with D tentatively TRBD1 (5 bases). V was cut by 2 bases and J by 5 bases, with 15 bases left in between. CDR1 is SGHVS, CDR2 FQNEAQ, per germline. This CDR3 contains 15 residues. The CDR3 loop reads CASSLRAGPQYGYTF. CDR3 bases: TGTGCCAGCAGCTTACGAGCGGGACCGCAATATGGCTACACCTTC.

This chain connects TRBV11-3 to TRBJ2-1; TRBD2 aligns across 11 bases. Germline trimming cut 4 bases from V and 4 bases from J; bases unmatched to any gene: 3. CDR3 length: 15 amino acids. Germline assignment: CDR1 SGHNT and CDR2 YENEEA. The chain's CDR3 is CASSSLAGGYNEQFF. The CDR3 DNA sequence: TGTGCCAGCAGCTCGCTAGCGGGGGGATACAATGAGCAGTTCTTC.

The sample holds one count of this clone. The chain links TRBV7-9 to TRBJ2-3; 9 bases map to TRBD1. The CDR3 extends over 15 amino acids. Germline CDR1 is SEHNR and CDR2 is FQNEAQ (reference sequence). V shed 11 bases and J 5 bases; nucleotides not matched to a gene: 14. The CDR3 sequence is CALHPGTGSRDTQYF. In DNA form, the CDR3 reads TGTGCCCTACATCCCGGGACAGGGAGTCGAGATACGCAGTATTTT.

The chain recombines TRBV4-1 with TRBJ2-2; 8 nucleotides agree with TRBD1. The germline V gene encodes CDR1 MGHRA and CDR2 YSYEKL. V trimming: 0 bases; J trimming: 3 bases; junction bases outside the gene matches: 3. The CDR3 runs to 16 residues. The CDR3 sequence: CASSQDRGHDTGELFF. CDR3 DNA sequence: TGCGCCAGCAGCCAAGACAGGGGGCATGACACCGGGGAGCTGTTTTTT.

CDR3 DNA sequence: TGTGCCAGTAGTATAGAGGCAGGGGGCGGCTACTACGAGCAGTACTTC. This encodes CASSIEAGGGYYEQYF. The rearrangement joins TRBV19 to TRBJ2-7; 8 nucleotides line up with TRBD1. This CDR3 spans 16 amino acids. Trimming took 0 bases from V and 3 from J; bases not matched to a gene: 7. Germline assignment: CDR1 LNHDA and CDR2 SQIVND (reference sequence).

The CDR3 sequence: CASSLRQGGEETQYF. In nucleotides, the CDR3 is TGTGCCAGCAGCCTTCGACAGGGTGGCGAAGAGACCCAGTACTTC. J is TRBJ2-5 and V is TRBV11-3, with TRBD1 matching 7 bases. CDR1 and CDR2 (germline): SGHNT, YENEEA. The CDR3 runs to 15 residues. J gave up 3 bases and V 5 bases, and 9 bases lay outside the gene matches.

A note on this clone: A read error may produce the germline difference seen at one junction end. This chain uses TRBV11-3 with TRBJ2-1; D not resolved. Germline CDR1 and CDR2: SGHNT and YENEEA. The CDR3 totals 13 residues. The CDR3: CASSVDTENEQFF. The CDR3 DNA is TGTGCCAGCAGCGTAGACACGGAGAATGAGCAGTTCTTC.

The V and J genes are TRBV6-2 or TRBV6-3 and TRBJ1-5; D is unclear. The V and J ends lost 1 base and 3 bases respectively, with 7 bases between them. This CDR3 comprises 14 residues. Germline V gives CDR1 MNHEY, CDR2 SVGEGT. CDR3 in DNA: TGTGCCAGCAGTTACTGGACTCTCAATCAGCCCCAGCATTTT. Its protein product is CASSYWTLNQPQHF.

The chain has TRBV12-3 or TRBV12-4 and TRBJ1-6; D is uncertain. Trimming removed 2 bases at V and 6 bases at J, with 5 bases between. The CDR3 spans 13 residues. This CDR3 is CASSLHSNSPLHF. The CDR3 region has the DNA TGTGCCAGCAGTTTACATAGTAATTCACCCCTCCACTTT.

The chain couples TRBV12-5 to TRBJ2-3, with a tentative D call TRBD1 (5 bases). The V end lost 4 bases, the J end lost 1 base, and 9 bases lay between the germline ends. CDR1 LGHNT and CDR2 FRNRAP come from the germline V gene. The CDR3 length is 14 residues. CDR3: CASGSGIGTDTQYF. In DNA, the CDR3 is TGTGCTAGTGGTTCAGGGATCGGCACAGATACGCAGTATTTT.

This clone occurred a few times. V gene TRBV5-4 combines with J gene TRBJ1-6; D is perhaps TRBD1 (5 bases). The CDR3 sequence is 14 residues long. The germline V gene encodes CDR1 SGHNT and CDR2 YYREEE (reference sequence). With 5 bases removed from V and 5 bases from J, the gap between germline ends came to 11 bases. CDR3 coding DNA: TGTGCCAGCAGAGCACAGACAGATAATTCACCCCTCCACTTT. It codes for CASRAQTDNSPLHF.

The chain employs TRBV7-2 and TRBJ2-7; D gene ambiguous. This CDR3 comprises 14 residues. The germline V and J ends were trimmed by 2 bases and 6 bases, with 14 bases remaining between them. Germline V lookup: CDR1 SGHTA, CDR2 FQGNSA. The CDR3 DNA is TGTGCCAGCAGCTTACAGGTTGGCACTGCCGAGCAGTACTTC. Translated, it gives CASSLQVGTAEQYF.

The sample holds one count of this clone. V and J are TRBV5-6 and TRBJ1-5, with D possibly TRBD1 on 6 matching bases. The CDR3 is 15 residues long. Per germline, CDR1 SGHDT and CDR2 YYEEEE. V gave up 2 bases and J gave up 6 bases, with 15 bases separating them. The CDR3 DNA follows: TGTGCCAGCAGCTTAGGGGGGGCGCTCGGTCAGCCCCAGCATTTT. The encoded protein is CASSLGGALGQPQHF.

This sequence joins TRBV7-2 and TRBJ2-5, with a possible D match to TRBD2 (6 bases). Trimming removed 1 base at V and 5 bases at J, with 11 bases between. Germline-derived CDR1 and CDR2 are SGHTA and FQGNSA. The CDR3 loop spans 14 amino acids. This CDR3 reads CASSLGGTSETQYF. The CDR3 DNA reads TGTGCCAGCAGCTTAGGCGGGACGAGTGAGACCCAGTACTTC. The variable domain in full, completed from reference TRBV7-2 and TRBJ2-5, reads GAGVSQSPSNKVTEKGKDVELRCDPISGHTALYWYRQSLGQGLEFLIYFQGNSAPDKSGLPSDRFSAERTGGSVSTLTIQRTQQEDSAVYLCASSLGGTSETQYFGPGTRLLVL.

The V gene is TRBV5-6, the J gene TRBJ2-7; TRBD2 aligns across 9 bases. CDR3 size: 15 residues. J gave up 2 bases and V 3 bases, and 6 bases lay outside the gene matches. Germline CDR1 and CDR2: SGHDT and YYEEEE. CDR3 nucleotide sequence: TGTGCCAGCAGCTCCAGTGTAGCGGGAGCCTACGAGCAGTACTTC. This gives the protein CASSSSVAGAYEQYF.

In its sample, this clone was seen once. V gene TRBV6-1 combines with J gene TRBJ1-2; the D gene is possibly TRBD1 (6 bases). V was clipped by 2 bases and J by 8 bases, with 18 bases between them. Germline CDR1 reads MNHNS; CDR2 reads SASEGT. The CDR3 spans 15 residues. CDR3 residues: CASSETPGGPKGYTF. The CDR3 DNA sequence: TGTGCCAGCAGTGAAACCCCGGGGGGGCCAAAGGGCTACACCTTC.

The genes are TRBV7-9 and TRBJ2-1; D is perhaps TRBD2 (5 bases). The CDR3 is 15 amino acids. V lost 5 bases, J lost 3 bases, and 14 bases lay in between. Looked up from germline, CDR1 is SEHNR and CDR2 is FQNEAQ (reference sequence). In nucleotides, the CDR3 is TGTGCCAGCAGCCCTAGGGCGGGTAACTACAATGAGCAGTTCTTC. Protein: CASSPRAGNYNEQFF. Based on the CDR3 plus reference TRBV7-9 and TRBJ2-1, the full variable domain is DTGVSQNPRHKITKRGQNVTFRCDPISEHNRLYWYRQTLGQGPEFLTYFQNEAQLEKSRLLSDRFSAERPKGSFSTLEIQRTEQGDSAMYLCASSPRAGNYNEQFFGPGTRLTVL.

This clone appeared a single time. This sequence joins TRBV19 and TRBJ2-1; 7 positions agree with TRBD2. The CDR3 runs 14 residues. Looked up from germline, CDR1 is LNHDA and CDR2 is SQIVND (reference sequence). V trimming: 4 bases; J trimming: 7 bases; junction bases outside the gene matches: 7. The CDR3 sequence: CASSKGTIPNEQFF. CDR3 sequence (DNA): TGTGCCAGTAGTAAAGGGACTATACCGAATGAGCAGTTCTTC.

This clone was observed a handful of times. This chain joins TRBV12-5 and TRBJ2-2, with TRBD2 as a possible D gene (5 bases). Trimming shortened V by 7 bases and J by 0 bases, and 15 bases separated the two germline ends. This CDR3 has 16 amino acids. The V gene's germline CDR1 is LGHNT and CDR2 FRNRAP. The DNA of the CDR3 is TGTGCTAGTGCCCCGTGGGCCGGGGCGAACACCGGGGAGCTGTTTTTT. It translates to CASAPWAGANTGELFF. Variable domain in full (rest from reference TRBV12-5 and TRBJ2-2): DARVTQTPRHKVTEMGQEVTMRCQPILGHNTVFWYRQTMMQGLELLAYFRNRAPLDDSGMPKDRFSAEMPDATLATLKIQPSEPRDSAVYFCASAPWAGANTGELFFGEGSRLTVL.

This clone came up once. This chain links TRBV19 with TRBJ1-1, with 7 bases matching TRBD1. Germline CDR1 and CDR2: LNHDA and SQIVND (reference sequence). The CDR3 runs to 13 residues. The V gene end was trimmed by 6 bases and the J gene end by 1 base; junction bases not matched to a gene: 2. CDR3 in amino acids: CASSGTANTEAFF. DNA for the CDR3: TGTGCCAGTAGCGGGACAGCGAACACTGAAGCTTTCTTT.

The gene calls are TRBV19 and TRBJ2-2, with 7 bases fitting TRBD1. The germline gives CDR1 LNHDA, CDR2 SQIVND (reference sequence). CDR3 size: 17 residues. V gave up 2 bases and J gave up 8 bases; unmatched junction bases: 14. CDR3 coding DNA: TGTGCCAGTAGTATAATTGGGACAGCAAAAGCGAGGGGGGAGCTGTTTTTT. Translated, it gives CASSIIGTAKARGELFF.